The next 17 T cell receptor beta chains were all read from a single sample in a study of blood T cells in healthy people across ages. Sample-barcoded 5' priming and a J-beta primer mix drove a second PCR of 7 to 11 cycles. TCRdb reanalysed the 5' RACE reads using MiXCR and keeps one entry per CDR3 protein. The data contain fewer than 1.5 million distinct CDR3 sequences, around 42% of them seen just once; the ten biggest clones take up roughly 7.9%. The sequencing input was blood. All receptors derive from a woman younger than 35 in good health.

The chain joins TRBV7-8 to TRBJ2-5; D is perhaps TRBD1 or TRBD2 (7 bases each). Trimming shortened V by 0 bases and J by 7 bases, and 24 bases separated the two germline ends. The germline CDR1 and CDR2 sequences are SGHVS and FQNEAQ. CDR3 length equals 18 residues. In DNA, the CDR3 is TGTGCCAGCAGCTTAGCGAGCGGGACAGCCCATGCCCTGGGGACCCAGTACTTC. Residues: CASSLASGTAHALGTQYF.

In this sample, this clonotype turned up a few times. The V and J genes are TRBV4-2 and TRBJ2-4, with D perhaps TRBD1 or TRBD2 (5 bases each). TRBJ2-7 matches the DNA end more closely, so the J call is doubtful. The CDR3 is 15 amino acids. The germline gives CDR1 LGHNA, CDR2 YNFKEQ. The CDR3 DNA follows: TGTGCCAGCAGCCAGGAGCGGACATACGAACACGAGCAGTACTTC. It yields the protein CASSQERTYEHEQYF.

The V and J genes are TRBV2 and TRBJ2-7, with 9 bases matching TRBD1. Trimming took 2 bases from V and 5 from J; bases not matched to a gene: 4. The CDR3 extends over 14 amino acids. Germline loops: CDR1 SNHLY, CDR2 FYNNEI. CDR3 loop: CASSERDRENEQYF. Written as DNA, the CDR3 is TGTGCCAGCAGTGAACGGGACAGGGAAAACGAGCAGTACTTC.

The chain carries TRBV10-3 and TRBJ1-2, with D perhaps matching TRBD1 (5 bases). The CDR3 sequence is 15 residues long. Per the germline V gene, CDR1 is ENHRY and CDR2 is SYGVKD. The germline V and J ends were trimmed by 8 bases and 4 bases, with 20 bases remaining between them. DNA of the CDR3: TGTGCCATCGCGGGGGAGCGGGGATCCCTCTATGGCTACACCTTC. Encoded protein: CAIAGERGSLYGYTF.

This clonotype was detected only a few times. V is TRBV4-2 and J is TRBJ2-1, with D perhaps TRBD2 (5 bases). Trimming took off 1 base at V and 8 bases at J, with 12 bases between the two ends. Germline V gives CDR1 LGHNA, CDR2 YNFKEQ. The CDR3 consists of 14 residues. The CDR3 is CASSQGRGIHEQFF. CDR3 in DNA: TGTGCCAGCAGCCAAGGACGAGGGATCCATGAGCAGTTCTTC.

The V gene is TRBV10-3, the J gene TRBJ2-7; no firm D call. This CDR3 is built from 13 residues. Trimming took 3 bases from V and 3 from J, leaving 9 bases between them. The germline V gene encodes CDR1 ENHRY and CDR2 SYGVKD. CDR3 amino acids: CAISDRPLYEQYF. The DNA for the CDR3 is TGTGCCATCAGTGACCGGCCACTCTACGAGCAGTACTTC.

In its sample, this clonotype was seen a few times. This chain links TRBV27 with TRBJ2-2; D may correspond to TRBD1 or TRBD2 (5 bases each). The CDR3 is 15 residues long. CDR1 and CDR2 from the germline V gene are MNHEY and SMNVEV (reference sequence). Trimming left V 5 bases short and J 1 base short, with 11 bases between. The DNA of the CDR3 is TGTGCCAGCAGTCCCGGGACGGTGAACACCGGGGAGCTGTTTTTT. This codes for CASSPGTVNTGELFF.

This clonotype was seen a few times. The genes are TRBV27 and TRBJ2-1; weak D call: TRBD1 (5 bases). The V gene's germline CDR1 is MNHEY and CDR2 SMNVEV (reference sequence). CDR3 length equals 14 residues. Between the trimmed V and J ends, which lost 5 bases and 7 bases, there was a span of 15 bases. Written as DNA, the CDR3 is TGTGCCAGCAGTAGGGGTGTTGAACGAAATGAGCAGTTCTTC. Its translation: CASSRGVERNEQFF.

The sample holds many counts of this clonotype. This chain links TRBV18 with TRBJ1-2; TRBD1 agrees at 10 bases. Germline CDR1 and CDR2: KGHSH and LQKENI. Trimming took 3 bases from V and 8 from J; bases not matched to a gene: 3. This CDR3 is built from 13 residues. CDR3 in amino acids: CASSPGQGRGYTF. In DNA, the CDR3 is TGTGCCAGCTCACCGGGACAGGGGCGAGGCTACACCTTC.

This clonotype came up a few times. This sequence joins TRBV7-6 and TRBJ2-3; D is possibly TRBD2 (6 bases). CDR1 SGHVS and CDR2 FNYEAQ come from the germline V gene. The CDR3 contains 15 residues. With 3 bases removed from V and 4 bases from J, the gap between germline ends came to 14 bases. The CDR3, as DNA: TGTGCCAGCAGCTTGGGCGGGGCCGCACCAGATACGCAGTATTTT. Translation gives CASSLGGAAPDTQYF.

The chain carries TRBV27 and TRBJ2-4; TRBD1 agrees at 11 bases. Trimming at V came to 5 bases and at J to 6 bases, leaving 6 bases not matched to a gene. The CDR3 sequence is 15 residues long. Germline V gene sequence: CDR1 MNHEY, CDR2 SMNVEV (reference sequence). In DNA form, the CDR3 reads TGTGCCAGCAGTCTCTCCGGGACAGGGGGAAACATTCAGTACTTC. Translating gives CASSLSGTGGNIQYF.

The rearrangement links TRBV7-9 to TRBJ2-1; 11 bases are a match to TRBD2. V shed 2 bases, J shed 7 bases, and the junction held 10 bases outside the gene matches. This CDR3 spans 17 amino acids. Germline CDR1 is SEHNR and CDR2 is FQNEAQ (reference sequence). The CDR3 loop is CASSLFLRGTSGNEQFF. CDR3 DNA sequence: TGTGCCAGCAGCTTATTCCTTAGGGGGACTAGCGGAAATGAGCAGTTCTTC.

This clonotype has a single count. The CDR3, as DNA: TGTGCCAGCAGTCCAGAGGGGTCGAGATACGTTGAGCAGTTCTTC. Translating gives CASSPEGSRYVEQFF. This chain uses TRBV7-2 with TRBJ2-1; either TRBD1 or TRBD2 may fit D (5 bases each). In germline, CDR1 is SGHTA, CDR2 FQGNSA. The V gene lost 6 bases and the J gene lost 9 bases, with 21 bases spanning the gap. The CDR3 length is 15 residues.

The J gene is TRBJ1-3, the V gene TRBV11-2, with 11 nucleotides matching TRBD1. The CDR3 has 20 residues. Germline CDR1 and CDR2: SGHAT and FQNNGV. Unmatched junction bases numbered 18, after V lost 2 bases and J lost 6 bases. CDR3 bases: TGTGCCAGCAGCTTAAGGTTTGGTCTTCTTGGACAGGGGGCCGAAAACACCATATATTTT. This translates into CASSLRFGLLGQGAENTIYF.

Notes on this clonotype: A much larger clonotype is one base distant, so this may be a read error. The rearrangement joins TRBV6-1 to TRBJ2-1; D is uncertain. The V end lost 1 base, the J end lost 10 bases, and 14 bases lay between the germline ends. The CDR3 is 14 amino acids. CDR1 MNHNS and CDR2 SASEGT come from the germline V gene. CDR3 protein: CASSEGGSLGEQFF. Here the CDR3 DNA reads TGTGCCAGCAGTGAAGGGGGTTCCCTTGGGGAGCAGTTCTTC.

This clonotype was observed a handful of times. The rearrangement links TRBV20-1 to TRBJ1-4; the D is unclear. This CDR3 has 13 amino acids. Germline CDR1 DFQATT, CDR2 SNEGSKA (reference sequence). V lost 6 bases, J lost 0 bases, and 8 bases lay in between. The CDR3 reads CSASTPTNEKLFF. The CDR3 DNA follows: TGCAGTGCCAGTACCCCAACTAATGAAAAACTGTTTTTT.

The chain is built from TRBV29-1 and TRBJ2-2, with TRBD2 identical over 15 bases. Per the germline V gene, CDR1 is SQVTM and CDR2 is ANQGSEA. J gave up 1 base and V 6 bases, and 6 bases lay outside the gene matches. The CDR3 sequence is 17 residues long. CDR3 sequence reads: CSVAGTSGGQNTGELFF. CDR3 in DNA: TGCAGCGTGGCAGGGACTAGCGGGGGGCAGAACACCGGGGAGCTGTTTTTT.